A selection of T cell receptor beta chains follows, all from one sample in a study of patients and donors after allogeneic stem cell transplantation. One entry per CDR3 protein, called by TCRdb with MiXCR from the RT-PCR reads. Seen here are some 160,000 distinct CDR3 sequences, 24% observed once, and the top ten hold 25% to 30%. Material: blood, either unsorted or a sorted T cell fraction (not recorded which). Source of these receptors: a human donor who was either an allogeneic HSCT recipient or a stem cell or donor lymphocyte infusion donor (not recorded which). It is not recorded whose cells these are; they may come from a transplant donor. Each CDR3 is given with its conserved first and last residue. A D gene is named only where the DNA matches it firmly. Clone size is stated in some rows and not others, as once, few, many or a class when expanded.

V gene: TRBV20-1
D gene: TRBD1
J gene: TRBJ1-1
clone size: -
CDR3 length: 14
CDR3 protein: CSGGQGAANTEAFF
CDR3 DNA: TGCAGTGGAGGGCAGGGGGCGGCTAACACTGAAGCTTTCTTT

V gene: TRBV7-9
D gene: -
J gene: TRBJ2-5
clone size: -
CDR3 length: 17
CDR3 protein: CASSLVSWKGGQETQYF
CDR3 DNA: TGTGCCAGCAGCTTAGTAAGTTGGAAGGGAGGACAAGAGACCCAGTACTTC

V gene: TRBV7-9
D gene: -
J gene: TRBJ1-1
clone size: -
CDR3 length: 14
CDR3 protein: CASSLVPLGTEAFF
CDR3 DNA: TGTGCCAGCAGCTTAGTGCCTCTCGGGACTGAAGCTTTCTTT

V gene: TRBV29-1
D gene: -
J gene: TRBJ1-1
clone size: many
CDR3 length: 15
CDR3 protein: CSVEGGETANTEAFF
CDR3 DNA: TGCAGCGTTGAGGGGGGGGAGACAGCGAACACTGAAGCTTTCTTT

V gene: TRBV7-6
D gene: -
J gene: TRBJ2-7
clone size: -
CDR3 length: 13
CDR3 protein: CASSSWGGYEQYF
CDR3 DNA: TGTGCCAGCAGCTCTTGGGGGGGCTATGAGCAGTACTTC

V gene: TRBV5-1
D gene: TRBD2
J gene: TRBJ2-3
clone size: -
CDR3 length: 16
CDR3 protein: CASSLEASGATDTQYF
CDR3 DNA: TGCGCCAGCAGCTTGGAGGCTAGCGGGGCCACAGATACGCAGTATTTT

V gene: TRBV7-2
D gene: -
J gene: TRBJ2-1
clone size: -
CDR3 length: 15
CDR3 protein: CASSLLALLNNEQFF
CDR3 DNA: TGTGCCAGCAGCTTATTAGCCCTCCTAAACAATGAGCAGTTCTTC

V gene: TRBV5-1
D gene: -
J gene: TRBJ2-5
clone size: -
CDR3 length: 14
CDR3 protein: CASSLQTSSETQYF
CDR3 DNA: TGCGCCAGCAGCTTGCAGACTAGTTCAGAGACCCAGTACTTC

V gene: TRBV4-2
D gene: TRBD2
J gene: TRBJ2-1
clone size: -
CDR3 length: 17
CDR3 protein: CASSLANLAGGFDEQFF
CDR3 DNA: TGTGCCAGCAGCTTGGCCAACTTAGCGGGAGGGTTCGATGAGCAGTTCTTC

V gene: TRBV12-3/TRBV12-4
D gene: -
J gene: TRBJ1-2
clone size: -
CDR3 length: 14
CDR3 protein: CASSLGTLNYGYTF
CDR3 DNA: TGTGCCAGCAGTCTCGGGACACTTAACTATGGCTACACCTTC

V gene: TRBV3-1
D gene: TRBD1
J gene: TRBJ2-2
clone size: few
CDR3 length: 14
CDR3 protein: CASSKRTGPGELFF
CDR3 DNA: TGTGCCAGCAGCAAGCGGACAGGGCCCGGGGAGCTGTTTTTT

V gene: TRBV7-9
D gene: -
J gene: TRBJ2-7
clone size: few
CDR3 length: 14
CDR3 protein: CASSPKTLSYEQYF
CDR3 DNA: TGTGCCAGCAGCCCCAAAACCCTGAGCTACGAGCAGTACTTC

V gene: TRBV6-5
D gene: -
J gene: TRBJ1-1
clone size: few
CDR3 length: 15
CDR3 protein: CASSYSAGLGTEAFF
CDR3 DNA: TGTGCCAGCAGTTACTCGGCAGGGTTGGGCACTGAAGCTTTCTTT

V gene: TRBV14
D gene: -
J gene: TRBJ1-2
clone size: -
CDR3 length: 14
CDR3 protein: CASSVFQGGYGYTF
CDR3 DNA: TGTGCCAGCAGCGTGTTCCAGGGTGGCTATGGCTACACCTTC

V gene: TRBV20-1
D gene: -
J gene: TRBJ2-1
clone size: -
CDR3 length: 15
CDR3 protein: CSARGVSSSYNEQFF
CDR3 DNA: TGCAGTGCTAGGGGGGTCTCAAGCTCCTACAATGAGCAGTTCTTC

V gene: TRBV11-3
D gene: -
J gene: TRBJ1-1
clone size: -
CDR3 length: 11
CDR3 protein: CASAADTEAFF
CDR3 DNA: TGTGCCAGCGCCGCGGACACTGAAGCTTTCTTT

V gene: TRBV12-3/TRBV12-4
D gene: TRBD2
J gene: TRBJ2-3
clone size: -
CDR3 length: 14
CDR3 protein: CASSLTSVSDTQYF
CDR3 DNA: TGTGCCAGCAGCCTTACTAGCGTCTCAGATACGCAGTATTTT

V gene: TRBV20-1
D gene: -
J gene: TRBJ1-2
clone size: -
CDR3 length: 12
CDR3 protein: CHPLPLNYGYTF
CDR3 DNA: TGCCACCCGTTACCTCTTAACTATGGCTACACCTTC

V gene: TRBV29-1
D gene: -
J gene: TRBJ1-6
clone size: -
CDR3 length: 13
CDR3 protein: CSGPQGYNSPLHF
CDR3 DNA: TGCAGCGGACCACAAGGCTATAATTCACCCCTCCACTTT

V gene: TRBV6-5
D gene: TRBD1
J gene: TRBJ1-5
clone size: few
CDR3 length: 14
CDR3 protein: CASRTGGAGQPQHF
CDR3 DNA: TGTGCCAGCAGAACAGGGGGCGCAGGACAGCCCCAGCATTTT

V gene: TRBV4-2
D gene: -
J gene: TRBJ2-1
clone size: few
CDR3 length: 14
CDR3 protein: CASSQDRGYQVPFF
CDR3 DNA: TGTGCCAGCAGCCAAGATCGGGGCTACCAAGTCCCGTTCTTC

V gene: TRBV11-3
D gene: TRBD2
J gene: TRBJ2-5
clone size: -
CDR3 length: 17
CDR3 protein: CASKWGPRLAGGETQYF
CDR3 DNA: TGTGCCAGCAAGTGGGGACCTCGACTAGCGGGAGGAGAGACCCAGTACTTC

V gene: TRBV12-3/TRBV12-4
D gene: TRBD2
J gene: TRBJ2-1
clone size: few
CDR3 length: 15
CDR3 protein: CASNRAGENYNEQFF
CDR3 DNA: TGTGCCAGCAATCGGGCGGGGGAAAACTACAATGAGCAGTTCTTC

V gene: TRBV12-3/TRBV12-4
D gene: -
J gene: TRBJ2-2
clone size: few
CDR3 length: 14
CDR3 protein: CASGIGPNTGELFF
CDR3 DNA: TGTGCTTCAGGGATAGGGCCGAACACCGGGGAGCTGTTTTTT

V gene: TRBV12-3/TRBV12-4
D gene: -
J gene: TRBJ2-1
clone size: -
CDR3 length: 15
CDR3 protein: CASSFQPGAINEQFF
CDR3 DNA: TGTGCCAGCAGTTTTCAACCAGGGGCTATCAATGAGCAGTTCTTC

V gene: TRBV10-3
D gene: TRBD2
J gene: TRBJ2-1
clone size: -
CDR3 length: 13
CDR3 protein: CAIRGTSPDEQFF
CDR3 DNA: TGTGCCATCAGAGGGACTAGTCCGGATGAGCAGTTCTTC

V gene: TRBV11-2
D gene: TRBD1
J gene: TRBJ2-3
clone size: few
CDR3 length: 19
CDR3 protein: CASSLVFGTGWYVVDTQYF
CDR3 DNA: TGTGCCAGCAGCTTAGTCTTCGGGACAGGGTGGTATGTGGTGGATACGCAGTATTTT

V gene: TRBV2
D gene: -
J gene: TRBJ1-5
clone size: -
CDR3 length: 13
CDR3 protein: CASRNRILQPQHF
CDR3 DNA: TGTGCCAGCAGAAACAGGATTCTACAGCCCCAGCATTTT

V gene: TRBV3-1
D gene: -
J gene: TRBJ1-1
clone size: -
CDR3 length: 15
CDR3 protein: CASSRGPTMNTEAFF
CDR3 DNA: TGTGCCAGCAGCCGGGGACCGACAATGAACACTGAAGCTTTCTTT

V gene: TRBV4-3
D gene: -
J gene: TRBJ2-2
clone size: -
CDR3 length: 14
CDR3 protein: CASRFKPYTGELFF
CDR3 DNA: TGCGCCAGCAGATTCAAACCCTACACCGGGGAGCTGTTTTTT

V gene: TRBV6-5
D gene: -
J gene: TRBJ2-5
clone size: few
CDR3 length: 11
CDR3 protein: CATGPSETQYF
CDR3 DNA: TGTGCCACCGGACCCTCGGAGACCCAGTACTTC

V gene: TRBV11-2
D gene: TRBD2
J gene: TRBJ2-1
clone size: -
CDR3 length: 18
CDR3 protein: CASRGLAGAPGVYNEQFF
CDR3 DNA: TGTGCCAGCAGAGGACTAGCGGGAGCCCCCGGGGTTTACAATGAGCAGTTCTTC

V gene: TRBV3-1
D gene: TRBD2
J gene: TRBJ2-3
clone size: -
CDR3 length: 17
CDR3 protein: CASSGLAGTISTDTQYF
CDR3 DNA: TGTGCCAGCAGCGGACTAGCGGGAACGATTAGCACAGATACGCAGTATTTT

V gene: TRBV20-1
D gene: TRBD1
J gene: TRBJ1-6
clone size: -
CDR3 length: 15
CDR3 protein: CSARPPQGGDESLHF
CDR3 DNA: TGCAGTGCTAGACCCCCACAGGGGGGGGATGAATCCCTCCACTTT

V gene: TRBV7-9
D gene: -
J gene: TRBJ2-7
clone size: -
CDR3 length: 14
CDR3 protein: CASSPGTESYEQYF
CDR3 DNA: TGTGCCAGCAGCCCTGGGACGGAGTCCTACGAGCAGTACTTC

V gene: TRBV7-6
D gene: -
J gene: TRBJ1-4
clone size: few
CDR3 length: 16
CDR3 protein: CASSLGRARGDEKLFF
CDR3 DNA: TGTGCCAGCAGCTTAGGCAGGGCGCGGGGAGATGAAAAACTGTTTTTT

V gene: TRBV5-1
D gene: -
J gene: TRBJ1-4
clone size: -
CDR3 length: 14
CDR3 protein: CASSVEGYNEKLFF
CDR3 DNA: TGCGCCAGCAGCGTCGAGGGTTACAATGAAAAACTGTTTTTT

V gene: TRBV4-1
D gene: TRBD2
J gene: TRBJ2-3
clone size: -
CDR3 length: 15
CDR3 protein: CASSQDGLAGGQQYF
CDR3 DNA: TGCGCCAGCAGCCAAGATGGTCTAGCGGGGGGACAGCAGTATTTT

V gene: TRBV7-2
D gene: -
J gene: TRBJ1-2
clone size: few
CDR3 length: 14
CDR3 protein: CASSLGDRHYGYTF
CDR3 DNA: TGTGCCAGCAGCTTAGGGGACCGGCACTATGGCTACACCTTC

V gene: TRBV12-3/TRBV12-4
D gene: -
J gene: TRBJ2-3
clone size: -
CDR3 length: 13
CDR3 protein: CATRGAVKDTQYF
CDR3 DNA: TGTGCCACCAGGGGGGCGGTTAAGGATACGCAGTATTTT

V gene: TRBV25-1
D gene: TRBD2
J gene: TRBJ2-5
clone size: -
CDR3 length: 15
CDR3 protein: CASSWASGYQETQYF
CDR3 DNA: TGTGCCAGCAGTTGGGCTAGCGGGTACCAAGAGACCCAGTACTTC

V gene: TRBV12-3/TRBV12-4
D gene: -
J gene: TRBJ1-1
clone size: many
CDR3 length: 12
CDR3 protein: CASRRGSTEAFF
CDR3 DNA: TGTGCCAGCAGAAGGGGGTCCACTGAAGCTTTCTTT

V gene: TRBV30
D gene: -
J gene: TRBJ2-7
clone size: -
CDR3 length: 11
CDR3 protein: CAWSTGREQYF
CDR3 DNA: TGTGCCTGGAGTACAGGGAGAGAGCAGTACTTC

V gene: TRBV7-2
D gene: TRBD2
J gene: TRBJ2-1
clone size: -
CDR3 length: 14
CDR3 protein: CASRGGRTWNEQFF
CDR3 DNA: TGTGCCAGCAGAGGCGGGAGGACTTGGAATGAGCAGTTCTTC

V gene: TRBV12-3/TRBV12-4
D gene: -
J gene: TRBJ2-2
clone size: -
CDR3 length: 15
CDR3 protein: CASSSIQIDTGELFF
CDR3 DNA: TGTGCCAGCAGTTCAATACAGATTGACACCGGGGAGCTGTTTTTT

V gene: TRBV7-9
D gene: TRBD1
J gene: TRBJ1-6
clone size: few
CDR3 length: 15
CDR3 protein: CASSAPTGESSPLHF
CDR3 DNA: TGTGCCAGCAGCGCGCCGACAGGGGAGAGTTCACCCCTCCACTTT

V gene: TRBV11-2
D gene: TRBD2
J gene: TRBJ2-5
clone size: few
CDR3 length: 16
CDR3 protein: CASSGRAGPGQETQYF
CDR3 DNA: TGTGCCAGCAGCGGGAGGGCAGGGCCGGGTCAAGAGACCCAGTACTTC

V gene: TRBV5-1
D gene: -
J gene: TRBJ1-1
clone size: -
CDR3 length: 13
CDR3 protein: CASTTDMNTEAFF
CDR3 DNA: TGCGCCAGCACGACAGATATGAACACTGAAGCTTTCTTT

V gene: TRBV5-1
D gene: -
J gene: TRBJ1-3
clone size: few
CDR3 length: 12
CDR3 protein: CASSTGGNTIYF
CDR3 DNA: TGCGCCAGCAGCACCGGGGGAAACACCATATATTTT

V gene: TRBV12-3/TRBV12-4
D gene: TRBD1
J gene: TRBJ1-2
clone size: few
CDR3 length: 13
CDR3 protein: CASRTGWDYGYTF
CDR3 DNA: TGTGCCAGCAGGACAGGGTGGGACTATGGCTACACCTTC

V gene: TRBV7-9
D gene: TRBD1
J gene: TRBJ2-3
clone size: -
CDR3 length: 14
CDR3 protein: CASSSQGFTDTQYF
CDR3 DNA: TGTGCCAGCAGCTCACAGGGGTTCACAGATACGCAGTATTTT

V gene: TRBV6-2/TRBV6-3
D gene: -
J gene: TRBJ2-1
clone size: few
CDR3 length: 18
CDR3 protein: CASSYSPLHPSSYNEQFF
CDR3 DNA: TGTGCCAGCAGTTACTCCCCGCTCCACCCTAGTTCCTACAATGAGCAGTTCTTC

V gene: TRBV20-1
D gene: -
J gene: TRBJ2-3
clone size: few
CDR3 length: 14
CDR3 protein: CSASLAGATDTQYF
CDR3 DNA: TGCAGTGCTAGCCTTGCGGGGGCCACAGATACGCAGTATTTT